Listed here is a single TCR beta chain. The sample is drawn from a study of siplizumab effects on memory and regulatory T cells. Germline V CDR1 and CDR2: SGDLS, YYNGEE. This CDR3 spans 14 amino acids. V was clipped by 4 bases and J by 1 base, with 10 bases between them. Repertoires were generated with immunoSEQ multiplex PCR, while TCRdb's copy carries only in-frame clones and drops some. The sample records approximately 82,000 clones, over 80% being singletons. The source material was Tregs sorted from blood. The receptor comes from a human donor in good health. The rearrangement links TRBV9 to TRBJ2-3; D remains unclear. CDR3 sequence reads: CASSSPLRTDTQYF. CDR3 DNA sequence: TGTGCCAGCAGCTCCCCCCTACGCACAGATACGCAGTATTTT.